This T cell receptor (beta chain) was found in a study of blood T cell repertoires in COVID-19. The repertoire was sequenced with immunoSEQ multiplex PCR; TCRdb's copy has only in-frame clones and lacks some. The sample consists of fewer than 45,000 clones, about 80% of them appearing once. This clone was seen a handful of times. What was sequenced was peripheral blood. This sequence originates from a human donor in a cohort sampled during active COVID-19.

DNA for the CDR3: TGTGCCAGCAGCGCGACAGGGAGCTCCTACGAGCAGTACTTC. Amino acids: CASSATGSSYEQYF. The chain employs TRBV7-2 and TRBJ2-7, with 7 bases lining up with TRBD1. J gave up 0 bases and V 5 bases, and 4 bases lay outside the gene matches. The CDR3 length is 14 residues. Germline lookup yields CDR1 SGHTA and CDR2 FQGNSA.